The 21 T cell receptor beta chains below were found in one sample sequenced in a study of T cell responses to AZD1222 COVID-19 vaccine. Only in-frame clones appear in the TCRdb table, and some are missing; sequencing was by immunoSEQ multiplex PCR. The table lists more than 100,000 clones, 65% to 90% of them singletons. The sample in question was peripheral blood, obtained 28 days after the second dose of the MenACWY control vaccine. These receptor sequences come from an adult who received the MenACWY meningococcal vaccine as a control.

The CDR3 protein is CASSFGTGYNSPLHF. The DNA for the CDR3 is TGTGCCAGCAGTTTCGGGACAGGCTATAATTCACCCCTCCACTTT. The V and J genes are TRBV6-5 and TRBJ1-6, with 8 nucleotides matching TRBD1. CDR3 length equals 15 residues. In germline, CDR1 is MNHEY, CDR2 SVGAGI. The V and J ends lost 4 bases and 3 bases, in that order; junction bases with no gene match: 2.

J is TRBJ2-2 and V is TRBV4-1; TRBD2 matches 8 bases. Germline CDR1 is MGHRA and CDR2 is YSYEKL. Losses at the gene ends were 4 bases for V and 0 bases for J; bases not matched to a gene: 7. The CDR3 covers 17 residues. The CDR3: CASSREVAGTNTGELFF. CDR3 sequence (DNA): TGCGCCAGCAGCCGTGAAGTAGCGGGGACGAACACCGGGGAGCTGTTTTTT.

This clone was counted once. CDR3 in amino acids: CASSPTGQGNQPQHF. The CDR3 DNA reads as TGTGCCAGCTCACCGACGGGACAGGGCAATCAGCCCCAGCATTTT. The chain joins TRBV18 to TRBJ1-5; 8 nucleotides match TRBD1. The germline V gene encodes CDR1 KGHSH and CDR2 LQKENI. The V segment lost 3 bases and the J segment 2 bases; nucleotides outside the gene matches: 3. The CDR3 spans 15 residues.

The chain employs TRBV7-2 and TRBJ2-2; weak D call: TRBD1 (5 bases). The germline V and J ends were trimmed by 1 base and 5 bases, with 5 bases remaining between them. Germline V gene sequence: CDR1 SGHTA, CDR2 FQGNSA. The CDR3 runs to 13 residues. The CDR3 loop is CASSLGQTGELFF. The CDR3, as DNA: TGTGCCAGCAGCTTAGGACAGACCGGGGAGCTGTTTTTT.

The chain uses TRBV11-2 and TRBJ1-2; 9 nucleotides match TRBD1. Germline trimming cut 5 bases from V and 4 bases from J; bases unmatched to any gene: 8. CDR1 and CDR2 (germline): SGHAT, FQNNGV. This CDR3 comprises 15 residues. The DNA of the CDR3 is TGTGCCAGCAGCCGTCCCCGGGACAGGGCCTATGGCTACACCTTC. It specifies CASSRPRDRAYGYTF.

Worth noting for this clone: Other DNA sequences in this specimen translate into the identical CDR3. The CDR3 region is CASSLVGKPNTEAFF. CDR3 DNA sequence: TGTGCCAGCAGCTTAGTGGGCAAACCGAACACTGAAGCTTTCTTT. The chain has TRBV7-2 and TRBJ1-1; D call uncertain. The CDR3 loop spans 15 amino acids. Trimming removed 1 base from V and 1 base from J, with 10 bases in between. Germline V CDR1 and CDR2: SGHTA, FQGNSA.

This clone was seen a few times. The chain couples TRBV7-8 to TRBJ1-5; 9 positions match TRBD1. CDR1 and CDR2 (germline): SGHVS, FQNEAQ. The CDR3 is 14 amino acids. The junction had 7 bases not matched to a gene; V was cut back by 4 bases and J by 9 bases. CDR3 in DNA: TGTGCCAGCAGCTACGGACAGGGGCAGGGGCCCCAGCATTTT. This codes for CASSYGQGQGPQHF.

This chain connects TRBV5-5 to TRBJ2-7; the D is unclear. V lost 3 bases and J lost 2, with 6 bases in between. The CDR3 is made up of 12 amino acids. Germline V gene sequence: CDR1 SGHKS, CDR2 YYEKEE (reference sequence). The DNA of the CDR3 is TGTGCCAGCAGCTCTACCGCCTACGAGCAGTACTTC. Protein product: CASSSTAYEQYF.

The chain combines TRBV9 with TRBJ2-2; tentatively, D is TRBD1 (5 bases). V shed 0 bases and J shed 2 bases, with 11 bases lying between them. The CDR3 runs to 16 residues. Looked up from germline, CDR1 is SGDLS and CDR2 is YYNGEE. The CDR3 region has the DNA TGTGCCAGCAGCGTAGCTTGGACACTTAACACCGGGGAGCTGTTTTTT. Translated, it gives CASSVAWTLNTGELFF.

The gene calls are TRBV6-2 or TRBV6-3 and TRBJ1-2, with 8 bases that match TRBD1. The CDR3 extends over 15 amino acids. In germline, CDR1 is MNHEY, CDR2 SVGEGT. J gave up 4 bases and V 4 bases, and 8 bases lay outside the gene matches. CDR3 amino acids: CASSSPPGQAYGYTF. In DNA, the CDR3 is TGTGCCAGCAGTTCACCTCCGGGACAGGCCTATGGCTACACCTTC.

This clone was detected a few times. The V and J genes are TRBV5-1 and TRBJ2-1; D is perhaps TRBD1 (8 bases). The CDR3 length is 15 residues. V lost 4 bases and J lost 2, with 13 bases in between. Germline CDR1 is SGHRS and CDR2 is YFSETQ. The chain's CDR3 is CASSLTGGAYNEQFF. DNA for the CDR3: TGCGCCAGCAGCCTAACAGGGGGGGCCTACAATGAGCAGTTCTTC.

The V call is TRBV19, the J call TRBJ1-1; no firm D call. This CDR3 has 13 amino acids. V lost 9 bases and J 0 bases, leaving 11 bases between the germline ends. The V gene's germline CDR1 is LNHDA and CDR2 SQIVND (reference sequence). CDR3 amino acids: CASLRRMNTEAFF. DNA for the CDR3: TGTGCCAGCCTCAGGAGAATGAACACTGAAGCTTTCTTT.

This chain uses TRBV6-5 with TRBJ1-4, with 7 bases lining up with TRBD1. The CDR3 has 12 amino acids. Germline V gene sequence: CDR1 MNHEY, CDR2 SVGAGI. V lost 6 bases to trimming and J lost 11 bases; unmatched junction nucleotides: 6. The CDR3 nucleotides read TGTGCCAGCAGCGGGACAGTCGGGAAACTGTTTTTT. Translation: CASSGTVGKLFF.

Only a few counts were recorded for this clone. The rearrangement links TRBV3-1 (or the pseudogene TRBV3-2) to TRBJ1-1, with D uncertain. Germline CDR1 LGHDT, CDR2 YNNKEL (reference sequence). This CDR3 is built from 13 residues. Deletions cut 7 bases from V and 1 base from J, with 10 bases between. The CDR3 DNA reads TGTGCCAGCACCGTTCCGGGGAACACTGAAGCTTTCTTT. Translating gives CASTVPGNTEAFF.

The V and J genes are TRBV29-1 and TRBJ2-7, with TRBD1 matching 12 bases. Germline CDR1 is SQVTM and CDR2 is ANQGSEA. The CDR3 is 15 residues long. Trimming cost V 0 bases and J 7 bases; bases outside gene matches: 7. Here the CDR3 reads CSVEERGQGAEEQYF. CDR3 DNA: TGCAGCGTTGAAGAAAGGGGACAGGGGGCCGAAGAGCAGTACTTC.

This chain uses TRBV11-2 with TRBJ2-1, with D possibly being TRBD2 (5 bases). Per germline, CDR1 SGHAT and CDR2 FQNNGV. CDR3 length: 17 residues. The ends were cut back, 2 bases at V and 6 bases at J, with 20 bases in the middle. DNA of the CDR3: TGTGCCAGCAGCTTAAGATACTGGACTCCCTCGGGCAATGAGCAGTTCTTC. This codes for CASSLRYWTPSGNEQFF.

This clone was observed a few times. The chain recombines TRBV4-1 with TRBJ1-6, with D possibly matching TRBD1 (5 bases). In germline, CDR1 is MGHRA, CDR2 YSYEKL. V gave up 0 bases and J gave up 6 bases, with 9 bases separating them. CDR3 length: 15 amino acids. The CDR3 DNA reads TGCGCCAGCAGCCAAGACCTGACAGTTAATTCACCCCTCCACTTT. Its protein is CASSQDLTVNSPLHF.

The J gene is TRBJ1-3, the V gene TRBV5-1; D unresolved. Between the trimmed V and J ends, which lost 2 bases and 0 bases, there was a span of 15 bases. CDR3 size: 17 residues. Germline V gives CDR1 SGHRS, CDR2 YFSETQ. The CDR3 region is CASSFSSVRGSGNTIYF. DNA for the CDR3: TGCGCCAGCAGCTTTTCCTCCGTACGCGGCTCTGGAAACACCATATATTTT. Combining the CDR3 with reference TRBV5-1 and TRBJ1-3 gives the whole variable domain KAGVTQTPRYLIKTRGQQVTLSCSPISGHRSVSWYQQTPGQGLQFLFEYFSETQRNKGNFPGRFSGRQFSNSRSEMNVSTLELGDSALYLCASSFSSVRGSGNTIYFGEGSWLTVV.

CDR3: CASSSGGAYQETQYF. CDR3 nucleotides: TGTGCCAGCAGTAGTGGTGGGGCTTACCAAGAGACCCAGTACTTC. V usage is TRBV6-5 and J usage is TRBJ2-5; maybe TRBD1 (5 bases). Germline loops: CDR1 MNHEY, CDR2 SVGAGI. The V end lost 5 bases, the J end lost 0 bases, and 13 bases lay between the germline ends. The CDR3 is made up of 15 amino acids.

The J gene is TRBJ1-6, the V gene TRBV28; 9 bases line up with TRBD1. Trimming removed 5 bases from V and 6 bases from J; junction bases left unmatched: 11. The length of the CDR3 is 17 residues. CDR1 and CDR2 from the germline V gene are MDHEN and SYDVKM. The CDR3 region is CASSPYRGRIFNSPLHF. As DNA, the CDR3 is TGTGCCAGCAGTCCCTACAGGGGGCGAATTTTTAATTCACCCCTCCACTTT.

This sequence joins TRBV28 and TRBJ2-2, with 8 positions matching TRBD2. V was pared by 7 bases and J by 9 bases, with 7 bases of the junction left unmatched. The CDR3 is 13 residues long. From germline, CDR1 is MDHEN and CDR2 SYDVKM. DNA of the CDR3: TGTGCCAGCACCCGGGAGGGGTACCGGGAGCTGTTTTTT. Its protein is CASTREGYRELFF.